This TCR beta chain is drawn from a study of human T cells and chemical hapten exposure. The CDR3 runs 15 residues. As the library was built, unique molecular identifiers were attached to individual cDNA molecules. TCRdb independently ran MiXCR on the 5' RACE reads; one entry per CDR3 protein. This sample has 80,000 or so distinct CDR3 sequences, with 15% to 20% found just once. A note on this clonotype: Antigen specificity is unknown.

The template was total RNA from unfractionated whole blood. Findings and caveats of the study: Those TCRs sitting above 1 in 1000 frequency stayed the same with DPC sensitization.

This receptor was taken from a female donor in good health. V usage is TRBV21-1 and J usage is TRBJ2-7. TRBV21-1 is a listed pseudogene. CDR3 sequence reads: CASSKANRVTYEQYF. The CDR3 DNA sequence: TGTGCCAGCAGCAAAGCCAACAGAGTAACGTACGAGCAGTACTTC.